A selection of T cell receptor beta chains follows, all from one sample in a study of PD-L1 blockade in urothelial cancer. Only in-frame clones appear in the TCRdb table, and some are missing; sequencing was by immunoSEQ multiplex PCR. The sample lists tens of thousands of clones; approximately 81% were seen once. Source: PBMCs, taken around atezolizumab (anti-PD-L1) treatment. These receptors were taken from a man between 65 and 85 years old with urothelial cancer. The CDR3 runs from the conserved cysteine through the conserved F or W. D genes are given only for firm matches. Clone size is not always given. Where it is, it says once, few, many or a class for expanded clones.

clone_size: few; j_call: TRBJ1-3; d_call: TRBD1; v_call: TRBV15; cdr3_nt: TGTGCCACCAGCTGGGGACAGGGTTCTGGAAACACCATATATTTT; cdr3_aa: CATSWGQGSGNTIYF
clone_size: .; j_call: TRBJ2-4; d_call: TRBD1; v_call: TRBV19; cdr3_nt: TGTGCCAGTAGTAGGGGACAGGGGGAAGTCAACCATGCCAAAAACATTCAGTACTTC; cdr3_aa: CASSRGQGEVNHAKNIQYF
clone_size: .; j_call: TRBJ2-1; d_call: .; v_call: TRBV27; cdr3_nt: TGTGCCAGCAGTTTATCGGATCTAGGTGAGCAGTTCTTC; cdr3_aa: CASSLSDLGEQFF
clone_size: .; j_call: TRBJ2-1; d_call: TRBD2; v_call: TRBV6-1; cdr3_nt: TGTGCCAGCAGTGAAGTTGGCGGGAGAGGCTTTGAGCAGTTCTTC; cdr3_aa: CASSEVGGRGFEQFF
clone_size: .; j_call: TRBJ2-1; d_call: TRBD1; v_call: TRBV6-6; cdr3_nt: TGTGCCAGCAGTTACGGGACAGGTTCTAATGAGCAGTTCTTC; cdr3_aa: CASSYGTGSNEQFF
clone_size: .; j_call: TRBJ2-7; d_call: TRBD1; v_call: TRBV18; cdr3_nt: TGTGCCAGCTCACTCAGGTTAGGACAGGGGCACTACGAGCAGTACTTC; cdr3_aa: CASSLRLGQGHYEQYF
clone_size: .; j_call: TRBJ1-1; d_call: .; v_call: TRBV6-6; cdr3_nt: TGTGCCAGCAGTTATTTAATGAACACTGAAGCTTTCTTT; cdr3_aa: CASSYLMNTEAFF
clone_size: .; j_call: TRBJ2-2; d_call: TRBD2; v_call: TRBV27; cdr3_nt: TGTGCCAGCAGTCCCCAGGGACTAGCGGTCGCGAACACCGGGGAGCTGTTTTTT; cdr3_aa: CASSPQGLAVANTGELFF
clone_size: .; j_call: TRBJ1-3; d_call: .; v_call: TRBV30; cdr3_nt: TGTGCCTGGAGTGTACCGGGGTCGTATTACTCTGGAAACACCATATATTTT; cdr3_aa: CAWSVPGSYYSGNTIYF
clone_size: .; j_call: TRBJ2-7; d_call: TRBD1; v_call: TRBV5-3; cdr3_nt: TGTGCCAGCAGCCGGGGGACAGGGTCCTACGAGCAGTACTTC; cdr3_aa: CASSRGTGSYEQYF
clone_size: few; j_call: TRBJ2-7; d_call: TRBD2; v_call: TRBV28; cdr3_nt: TGTGCCAGCAGTTCCTGGCGGGAGGGCTACGAGCAGTACTTC; cdr3_aa: CASSSWREGYEQYF
clone_size: .; j_call: TRBJ2-5; d_call: .; v_call: TRBV10-3; cdr3_nt: TGTGCCATCAGTTATTCTTCCGGGACTGGAGAGACCCAGTACTTC; cdr3_aa: CAISYSSGTGETQYF
clone_size: .; j_call: TRBJ2-2; d_call: .; v_call: TRBV4-2; cdr3_nt: TGTGCCAGCAGCCAAATCCAGCAGGTGCCTCCCGAGCTGTTTTTT; cdr3_aa: CASSQIQQVPPELFF
clone_size: .; j_call: TRBJ2-3; d_call: TRBD2; v_call: TRBV11-2; cdr3_nt: TGTGCCAGCAGCTTAGGTTATAGTGCGGGAGTGGGTACAGATACGCAGTATTTT; cdr3_aa: CASSLGYSAGVGTDTQYF
clone_size: .; j_call: TRBJ2-3; d_call: .; v_call: TRBV18; cdr3_nt: TGTGCCAGCTCACCAGGGGCAGGGCAGGATACGCAGTATTTT; cdr3_aa: CASSPGAGQDTQYF
clone_size: .; j_call: TRBJ2-5; d_call: TRBD1; v_call: TRBV9; cdr3_nt: TGTGCCAGCAGCGGACGCACAGGGGGCCAAGAGACCCAGTACTTC; cdr3_aa: CASSGRTGGQETQYF
clone_size: few; j_call: TRBJ2-3; d_call: TRBD2; v_call: TRBV7-8; cdr3_nt: TGTGCCAGCAGCTCCACTCCCGGACTAGCGGGAGATACGCAGTATTTT; cdr3_aa: CASSSTPGLAGDTQYF
clone_size: .; j_call: TRBJ1-1; d_call: .; v_call: TRBV29-1; cdr3_nt: TGCAGCGTTGCCGGGGGGGGGACTGAAGCTTTCTTT; cdr3_aa: CSVAGGGTEAFF
clone_size: .; j_call: TRBJ1-4; d_call: .; v_call: TRBV5-4; cdr3_nt: TGTGCCAGCAGCTTGGCTGAGGGAGCAACCTCTAATGAAAAACTGTTTTTT; cdr3_aa: CASSLAEGATSNEKLFF
clone_size: once; j_call: TRBJ1-5; d_call: TRBD1; v_call: TRBV6-1; cdr3_nt: TGTGCCAGCAGTGACGGCAGGGGGACTAGCAATCAGCCCCAGCATTTT; cdr3_aa: CASSDGRGTSNQPQHF
clone_size: .; j_call: TRBJ2-2; d_call: .; v_call: TRBV7-9; cdr3_nt: TGTGCCAGCAGCTTAGACAGCCCCGGGGAGCTGTTTTTT; cdr3_aa: CASSLDSPGELFF
clone_size: .; j_call: TRBJ1-2; d_call: TRBD1; v_call: TRBV13; cdr3_nt: TGTGCCAGCAGACCGGACAGGGGCGGCTACACCTTC; cdr3_aa: CASRPDRGGYTF
clone_size: few; j_call: TRBJ1-2; d_call: .; v_call: TRBV6-5; cdr3_nt: TGTGCCAGCAGTTACGAGCCCTCGAGGTACTATGGCTACACCTTC; cdr3_aa: CASSYEPSRYYGYTF
clone_size: .; j_call: TRBJ2-1; d_call: TRBD2; v_call: TRBV10-1; cdr3_nt: TGCGCCAGCAGTGATGGACTAGCGGACAGCTACAATGAGCAGTTCTTC; cdr3_aa: CASSDGLADSYNEQFF
clone_size: .; j_call: TRBJ2-2; d_call: TRBD1; v_call: TRBV10-3; cdr3_nt: TGTGCCATCAGCCTCCAGAGGACAGGTACCGGGGAGCTGTTTTTT; cdr3_aa: CAISLQRTGTGELFF
clone_size: .; j_call: TRBJ2-1; d_call: TRBD2; v_call: TRBV11-3; cdr3_nt: TGTGCCAGCAGCTTATATCCCGGCGCGGGAGTAAACAATGAGCAGTTCTTC; cdr3_aa: CASSLYPGAGVNNEQFF
clone_size: once; j_call: TRBJ2-1; d_call: TRBD2; v_call: TRBV19; cdr3_nt: TGTGCCAGTAGTATTCGCGGGAGAGGGGATGAGCAGTTCTTC; cdr3_aa: CASSIRGRGDEQFF
clone_size: few; j_call: TRBJ1-1; d_call: .; v_call: TRBV14; cdr3_nt: TGTGCCAGCAGCCAGTGGGGGGGGCGGCAGGCTTTCTTT; cdr3_aa: CASSQWGGRQAFF
clone_size: .; j_call: TRBJ2-1; d_call: .; v_call: TRBV5-6; cdr3_nt: TGTGCCAGCAGCTCCGGACAGTACAATGAGCAGTTCTTC; cdr3_aa: CASSSGQYNEQFF
clone_size: .; j_call: TRBJ1-1; d_call: TRBD1; v_call: TRBV28; cdr3_nt: TGTGCCAGCAGTTTTCGTACAGGGGCATCTGAAGCTTTCTTT; cdr3_aa: CASSFRTGASEAFF
clone_size: .; j_call: TRBJ1-1; d_call: TRBD1; v_call: TRBV29-1; cdr3_nt: TGCAGCGTTCAAACAGGGGGAACTGAAGCTTTCTTT; cdr3_aa: CSVQTGGTEAFF
clone_size: .; j_call: TRBJ2-1; d_call: .; v_call: TRBV5-1; cdr3_nt: TGCGCCAGCAGCTTGGGTCCCGGGACTCAAAACAATGAGCAGTTCTTC; cdr3_aa: CASSLGPGTQNNEQFF
clone_size: once; j_call: TRBJ2-1; d_call: .; v_call: TRBV10-2; cdr3_nt: TGCGCCAGCAGCACCTACAATGAGCAGTTCTTC; cdr3_aa: CASSTYNEQFF
clone_size: .; j_call: TRBJ1-2; d_call: .; v_call: TRBV5-1; cdr3_nt: TGCGCCAGCAGCTTGTGGCAAAGTGATGGCTACACCTTC; cdr3_aa: CASSLWQSDGYTF
clone_size: .; j_call: TRBJ2-7; d_call: .; v_call: TRBV29-1; cdr3_nt: TGCAGCGTTGAGATAGCGGAGCGCTACGAGCAGTACTTC; cdr3_aa: CSVEIAERYEQYF
clone_size: .; j_call: TRBJ2-1; d_call: TRBD2; v_call: TRBV28; cdr3_nt: TGTGCCAGCAGTCGATATCGCCTAGCGGGAGAAGATGAGCAGTTCTTC; cdr3_aa: CASSRYRLAGEDEQFF
clone_size: .; j_call: TRBJ2-1; d_call: .; v_call: TRBV19; cdr3_nt: TGTGCCAGTAGTTCCTCTGGCCCCGCGCAGTTCTTC; cdr3_aa: CASSSSGPAQFF
clone_size: .; j_call: TRBJ1-2; d_call: .; v_call: TRBV6-1; cdr3_nt: TGTGCCAGCAGTGACAGTACCTATGGCTACACCTTC; cdr3_aa: CASSDSTYGYTF
clone_size: .; j_call: TRBJ1-1; d_call: TRBD1; v_call: TRBV25-1; cdr3_nt: TGTGCCAGCAGAGCCGACAGGGGGAAAACTGAAGCTTTCTTT; cdr3_aa: CASRADRGKTEAFF
clone_size: .; j_call: TRBJ2-5; d_call: TRBD2; v_call: TRBV5-1; cdr3_nt: TGCGCCAGCAGCTCGACTAGCGGGAGAGCAGAGACCCAGTACTTC; cdr3_aa: CASSSTSGRAETQYF
clone_size: .; j_call: TRBJ2-5; d_call: .; v_call: TRBV9; cdr3_nt: TGTGCCAGCAGCCCCAGAACAGGGAGGGAGGCAGAGACCCAGTACTTC; cdr3_aa: CASSPRTGREAETQYF
clone_size: .; j_call: TRBJ1-2; d_call: .; v_call: TRBV21-1; cdr3_nt: TGTGCCAGCAGCGAAACGATAGGGGACTATGGCTACACCTTC; cdr3_aa: CASSETIGDYGYTF
clone_size: once; j_call: TRBJ2-5; d_call: .; v_call: TRBV9; cdr3_nt: TGTGCCAGCAGCACCTGGGGCCGGGAGACCCAGTACTTC; cdr3_aa: CASSTWGRETQYF
clone_size: .; j_call: TRBJ2-7; d_call: .; v_call: TRBV10-3; cdr3_nt: TGTGCCATCAGTGAGTTGACAGAGTACGAGCAGTACTTC; cdr3_aa: CAISELTEYEQYF
clone_size: .; j_call: TRBJ2-5; d_call: .; v_call: TRBV4-2; cdr3_nt: TGTGCCAGCAGCCAAGATGAGAGGGTGCAGACCCAGTACTTC; cdr3_aa: CASSQDERVQTQYF
clone_size: once; j_call: TRBJ2-2; d_call: TRBD1; v_call: TRBV28; cdr3_nt: TGTGCCAGCAGTTTGGGCAGGGGGTATGGCGGGGAGCTGTTTTTT; cdr3_aa: CASSLGRGYGGELFF
clone_size: few; j_call: TRBJ2-2; d_call: .; v_call: TRBV7-9; cdr3_nt: TGTGCCAGCAGGGATGAGGGGGACGACGGGGAGCTGTTTTTT; cdr3_aa: CASRDEGDDGELFF
clone_size: .; j_call: TRBJ2-5; d_call: TRBD2; v_call: TRBV30; cdr3_nt: TGTGCCTGGACCTCGGGACTAGCGGGGGAGACCCAGTACTTC; cdr3_aa: CAWTSGLAGETQYF
clone_size: .; j_call: TRBJ2-2; d_call: TRBD2; v_call: TRBV11-1; cdr3_nt: TGTGCCAGCAGCACCGACTGGACTAGCGGGAGTTTTGACACCGGGGAGCTGTTTTTT; cdr3_aa: CASSTDWTSGSFDTGELFF
clone_size: .; j_call: TRBJ2-2; d_call: TRBD2; v_call: TRBV2; cdr3_nt: TGTGCCAGCAGTGATCTAGCGGGAGGGCCCACCGGGGAGCTGTTTTTT; cdr3_aa: CASSDLAGGPTGELFF
clone_size: .; j_call: TRBJ2-7; d_call: TRBD2; v_call: TRBV4-2; cdr3_nt: TGTGCCAGCAGCCCTTTTGAGGGAGGGCCTGGGGGGGAAGCCTACGAGCAGTACTTC; cdr3_aa: CASSPFEGGPGGEAYEQYF
clone_size: .; j_call: TRBJ2-7; d_call: .; v_call: TRBV7-9; cdr3_nt: TGTGCCAGCAGCCAGGGAGAGCAGTACTTC; cdr3_aa: CASSQGEQYF
clone_size: .; j_call: TRBJ2-6; d_call: .; v_call: TRBV6-1; cdr3_nt: TGTGCCAGCAGTGAAGGGAGGGGCCAGAGCTCTGGGGCCAACGTCCTGACTTTC; cdr3_aa: CASSEGRGQSSGANVLTF